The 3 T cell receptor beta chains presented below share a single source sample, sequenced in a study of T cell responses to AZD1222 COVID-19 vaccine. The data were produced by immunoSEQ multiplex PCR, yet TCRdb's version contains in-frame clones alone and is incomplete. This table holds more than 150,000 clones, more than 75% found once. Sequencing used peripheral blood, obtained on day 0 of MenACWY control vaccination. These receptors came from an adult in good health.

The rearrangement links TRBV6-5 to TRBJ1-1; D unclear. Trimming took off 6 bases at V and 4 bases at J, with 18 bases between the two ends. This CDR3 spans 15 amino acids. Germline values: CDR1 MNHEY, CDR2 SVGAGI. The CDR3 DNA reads TGTGCCAGCAGCCCACAAACCCCCACATTCACTGAAGCTTTCTTT. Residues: CASSPQTPTFTEAFF.

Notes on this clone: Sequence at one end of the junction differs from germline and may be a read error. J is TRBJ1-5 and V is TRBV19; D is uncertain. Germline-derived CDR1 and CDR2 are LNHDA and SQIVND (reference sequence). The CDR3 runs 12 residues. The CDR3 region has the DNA TGTGCCAGTAGAATAGGCAATCAGCCCCAGCATTTT. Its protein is CASRIGNQPQHF.

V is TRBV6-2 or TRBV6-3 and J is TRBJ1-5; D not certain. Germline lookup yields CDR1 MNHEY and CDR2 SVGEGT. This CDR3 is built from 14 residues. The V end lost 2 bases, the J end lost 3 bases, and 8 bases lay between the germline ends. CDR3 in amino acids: CASSYVSLNQPQHF. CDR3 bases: TGTGCCAGCAGTTACGTCAGCCTCAATCAGCCCCAGCATTTT.